Described below is a single TCR beta chain sequence and its context. Its antigen is unknown. One junction end does not reproduce the germline sequence, and a read error may be involved. Excluded were patients with other autoimmune diseases, uncontrolled infections, pregnancy or lactation. The length of the CDR3 is 14 residues. Germline CDR1 MDHEN, CDR2 SYDVKM. For repertoire sequencing, the TCR beta CDR3 regions were amplified from RNA transcripts. First-round RT-PCR relied on HTBI primers, and a second-round multiplex PCR came next. MiXCR, run by TCRdb on the multiplex PCR reads, gives a single entry per CDR3 protein. Among under 250,000 distinct CDR3 sequences listed, 20% to 25% were seen once. The data belong to a study of Graves' ophthalmopathy and Graves' hyperthyroidism. Findings of the study overall: Blood contained most expanded thyroid clonotypes exceeding 0.001 frequency. The model forecast ophthalmopathy progression, reaching 70.59% sensitivity and approximately 72% specificity.

Sample: peripheral blood. The chain carries TRBV28 and TRBJ2-7, with a possible D match to TRBD1 (6 bases). The receptor was isolated from a woman in her forties or fifties with Graves' ophthalmopathy. CDR3 DNA: TGTGCCAGCAGTTTACAGTATCGTCCTCGACAGGCCAACTTC. Its protein product is CASSLQYRPRQANF.